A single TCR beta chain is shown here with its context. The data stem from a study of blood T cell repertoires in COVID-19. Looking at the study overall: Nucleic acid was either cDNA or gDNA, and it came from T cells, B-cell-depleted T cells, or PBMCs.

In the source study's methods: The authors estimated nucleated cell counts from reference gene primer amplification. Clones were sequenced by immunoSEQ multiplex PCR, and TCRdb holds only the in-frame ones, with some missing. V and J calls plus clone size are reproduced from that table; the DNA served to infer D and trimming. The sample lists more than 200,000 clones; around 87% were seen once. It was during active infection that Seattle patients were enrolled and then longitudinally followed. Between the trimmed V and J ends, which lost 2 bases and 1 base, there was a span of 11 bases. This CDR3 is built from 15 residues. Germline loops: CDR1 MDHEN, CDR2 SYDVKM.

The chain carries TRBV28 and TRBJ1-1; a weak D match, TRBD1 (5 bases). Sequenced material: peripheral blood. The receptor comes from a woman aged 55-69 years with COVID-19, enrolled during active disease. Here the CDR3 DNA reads TGTGCCAGCAGTTTAGCCCAGGGCGCGAACACTGAAGCTTTCTTT. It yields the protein CASSLAQGANTEAFF.